This T cell receptor beta chain is drawn from a study of memory CD4+ T cells and cytomegalovirus serostatus. Study at large: Healthy Belgian adult donors included nine or ten CMV-positive and fewer than 25 CMV-negative people.

Study conclusions and caveats: Repertoires predicted CMV serostatus with median bootstrapped AUC of roughly 0.96. Each of approximately 73 CMV-associated TCRbeta sequences occurred in one to five individuals.

How the authors handled the data: Out-of-frame sequences were removed, leaving 2 million to 2.5 million distinct TCRbeta sequences. Only in-frame clones appear in the TCRdb table, and some are missing; sequencing was by immunoSEQ multiplex PCR. The DNA gave D and trimming, while V, J and clone size come from that table. The sample lists some 59,000 clones, around 86% occurring once. On this clone: Its antigen remains unidentified.

Single viable CD3+CD4+CD8-CD45RO+ cells were sorted as the memory CD4+ T cells. Germline V CDR1 and CDR2: SGHTA, FQGTGA. The V and J ends lost 5 bases and 6 bases respectively, with 12 bases between them. This CDR3 is 13 amino acids long. Sequencing input: memory CD4+ T cells from blood. The sequence came from an adult in good health and CMV-seronegative. This rearrangement joins TRBV7-3 to TRBJ2-3; no definite D call. The CDR3 DNA follows: TGTGCCAGCAGCCCGGTATTAGGGGATACGCAGTATTTT. Protein: CASSPVLGDTQYF.